The sequence of this T cell receptor (beta chain) was determined in a study of OX40 agonist ivuxolimab in advanced cancers. As for the study in general: Prior anti-PD-1, anti-PD-L1 or anti-CTLA-4 therapy did not bar entry, and approximately 40% had some. Study observations and caveats: Fewer expanded clones were found on average in CD4+ than in CD8+ T cells. Some nonresponders also had low normalized T-cell clonal expansion.

This clone is a singleton in its sample. Its cognate antigen is unknown. The CDR3 totals 17 residues. Germline V lookup: CDR1 SNHLY, CDR2 FYNNEI. V lost 1 base and J 0 bases, leaving 13 bases between the germline ends. The table came from immunoSEQ multiplex PCR; TCRdb's copy has only in-frame clones and leaves some out. The sample has some 16,000 clones, about four fifths seen once; the top ten hold around 11%. The TCR sequence derives from an adult with an advanced solid tumor such as melanoma, head and neck, liver or kidney cancer. The chain links TRBV2 to TRBJ1-3, with a weak D call TRBD1 (5 bases). The sample here was CD4+ or CD8+ T cells sorted from blood, taken in a trial of the OX40 agonist ivuxolimab. This chain's CDR3 is CASSEGGTVVSGNTIYF. For the CDR3, the DNA is TGTGCCAGCAGTGAAGGGGGGACGGTGGTCTCTGGAAACACCATATATTTT.